This T cell receptor beta chain stems from a study of cytotoxic CD8 clonotypes in ibrutinib-treated CLL. About the research overall: For this cohort, patients were some eleven relapsed/refractory and roughly 14 treatment-naive, while 17 were IGHV unmutated. Study-wide findings and caveats: At the start, clonality exceeded age-matched healthy donors and followed circulating CD8+ T-cell counts.

Produced via immunoSEQ multiplex PCR; TCRdb's table is partial and in-frame only. There are around 150,000 clones in the sample; 75% to 85% occur only once, and 7.5% to 8% lies in the top ten. CDR1 and CDR2 (germline): MNHNY, SVGAGI (reference sequence). The V and J ends lost 5 bases and 1 base, in that order; junction bases with no gene match: 1. CDR3 length: 14 residues. In the case of this clone: What it binds is not known.

The chain employs TRBV6-6 and TRBJ2-2; 7 bases match TRBD2. The origin of this receptor is a human donor with chronic lymphocytic leukemia. Sequencing used PBMCs, obtained after 36 months of ibrutinib treatment. The CDR3 DNA reads as TGTGCCAGCAGTGGGGGGGAGAACACCGGGGAGCTGTTTTTT. This sequence encodes CASSGGENTGELFF.